These 9 T cell receptor beta chains originate from one sample sequenced in a study of blood T cells in healthy people across ages. Using a J-beta primer mix together with a sample-barcoded 5' primer, a second PCR was run for roughly 6 to 11 cycles. TCRdb redid the calling of the 5' RACE reads with MiXCR, one entry per CDR3 protein. The sample consists of about 970,000 distinct CDR3 sequences, 51% of them appearing once. Sequencing was performed on blood. Receptors were obtained from a woman in her fifties or sixties in good health.

The chain joins TRBV29-1 to TRBJ2-3, with 13 nucleotides matching TRBD2. The CDR3 consists of 17 residues. With 7 bases clipped from V and 2 bases from J, the junction kept 12 bases outside the gene matches. Germline CDR1 is SQVTM and CDR2 is ANQGSEA. CDR3 sequence reads: CSGNGLAGVRVTDTQYF. CDR3 nucleotides: TGCAGCGGAAATGGACTAGCGGGAGTGAGGGTCACAGATACGCAGTATTTT.

With respect to this clonotype: The DNA is omitted, as the CDR3 cannot be located on it reliably, and the CDR3 follows TCRdb's listing. This rearrangement joins TRBV9 to TRBJ2-1; the tabulated D call, TRBD1, remains unverified against the DNA. CDR1 is SGDLS and CDR2 is YYNGEE in the germline V gene. Counting both end residues, the CDR3 totals 13 amino acids. The CDR3 loop is CASSVFAEGARFF.

The V gene is TRBV28, the J gene TRBJ1-5, with D maybe TRBD1 (5 bases). This CDR3 comprises 14 residues. CDR1 and CDR2 (germline): MDHEN, SYDVKM. Trimming took off 4 bases at V and 3 bases at J, with 10 bases between the two ends. The CDR3 loop reads CASSSGATNQPQHF. CDR3 sequence (DNA): TGTGCCAGCAGTTCCGGGGCAACCAATCAGCCCCAGCATTTT. The variable domain in full, completed from reference TRBV28 and TRBJ1-5, reads DVKVTQSSRYLVKRTGEKVFLECVQDMDHENMFWYRQDPGLGLRLIYFSYDVKMKEKGDIPEGYSVSREKKERFSLILESASTNQTSMYLCASSSGATNQPQHFGDGTRLSIL.

CDR3: CASSHRDRGSTDTQYF. The CDR3 bases are TGTGCCAGCAGCCACCGGGACAGGGGAAGTACAGATACGCAGTATTTT. The rearrangement joins TRBV2 to TRBJ2-3; 10 bases fit TRBD1. V trimming: 6 bases; J trimming: 3 bases; junction bases outside the gene matches: 9. The CDR3 has 16 amino acids. Germline V gives CDR1 SNHLY, CDR2 FYNNEI.

This chain links TRBV24-1 with TRBJ2-5; TRBD1 matches 8 bases. CDR3 length: 16 residues. With V trimmed by 3 bases and J by 3 bases, 8 bases remained unmatched. CDR1 and CDR2 from the germline V gene are KGHDR and SFDVKD. The CDR3 DNA sequence: TGTGCCACCAGTGATACCGCTGGACAGGGAAAAGAGACCCAGTACTTC. Translating it yields CATSDTAGQGKETQYF.

In its sample, this clonotype was seen a few times. The chain links TRBV5-1 to TRBJ2-4; D is perhaps TRBD2 (6 bases). V gave up 0 bases and J gave up 4 bases, with 11 bases separating them. The germline CDR1 and CDR2 sequences are SGHRS and YFSETQ. The CDR3 length is 15 residues. The chain's CDR3 is CASSLAPGAKNIQYF. Here the CDR3 DNA reads TGCGCCAGCAGCTTGGCTCCGGGAGCTAAAAACATTCAGTACTTC.

This rearrangement joins TRBV6-5 to TRBJ2-5; the match to TRBD1 covers 8 bases. The J call is doubtful: the DNA matches TRBJ2-7 better. CDR3 length equals 12 residues. The germline gives CDR1 MNHEY, CDR2 SVGAGI. As DNA, the CDR3 is TGTGCCAGCAGTCGGACAGGGCACGAGCAGTACTTC. It specifies CASSRTGHEQYF.

The table lists this clonotype with a few counts. The J gene is TRBJ1-2, the V gene TRBV6-1; D might be TRBD1 (5 bases). V lost 0 bases, J lost 6 bases, and 8 bases lay in between. Germline V gene lookup returns CDR1 MNHNS and CDR2 SASEGT. This CDR3 spans 13 amino acids. The CDR3 spells CASSEARANGYTF. The CDR3 DNA follows: TGTGCCAGCAGTGAAGCCAGGGCTAATGGCTACACCTTC.

The V call is TRBV20-1, the J call TRBJ1-5, with TRBD1 matching over 7 bases. CDR3 length: 15 residues. Germline V CDR1 and CDR2: DFQATT, SNEGSKA (reference sequence). The V gene end was trimmed by 7 bases and the J gene end by 2 bases; junction bases not matched to a gene: 11. In DNA, the CDR3 is TGCAGTGTCAAGGGGGCTGGGGGGGGCAATCAGCCCCAGCATTTT. It is translated as CSVKGAGGGNQPQHF.